These T cell receptor beta chains were read from a single sample in a study of CD8+ T cells in alopecia areata. Sequencing used immunoSEQ multiplex PCR; TCRdb keeps in-frame clones, though not all of them. Among about 210,000 clones, roughly two fifths were seen once, and the ten largest hold around 3%. Specimen: CD4+ T cells sorted from blood, collected around week 37, from a patient treated with tofacitinib. The source of these receptors is a human donor with alopecia areata. Each CDR3 is given with its conserved first and last residue.

v_call cdr3_aa
TRBV29-1 CSVGGPDTQYF
TRBV2 CASSEGGGSYNEQFF
TRBV29-1 CSVGAATNTGELFF
TRBV29-1 CSVVEQNEKLFF
TRBV29-1 CSAVLGANNEQFF
TRBV6-5 CASSYGGAGETQYF
TRBV29-1 CSVNDHDTQYF
TRBV9 CASSVDTARSYEQYF
TRBV29-1 CSVPNSGREDTQYF
TRBV29-1 CSVGSGRNYEQYF
TRBV29-1 CSVVEKGGGIEAFF
TRBV11-1 CASSLEETQYF
TRBV30 CAWSKNGGQGSYEQYF
TRBV27 CASSSLSLYEQYF
TRBV7-3 CASSSTPLTSGRQTQYF
TRBV28 CASSPLGGVNEQYF
TRBV7-2 CASSRVSGSNQPQHF
TRBV28 CASSLAQGAYGYTF
TRBV25-1 CASSTGGGFSSTDTQYF
TRBV30 CAYLVSRTALSGNTIYF
TRBV7-9 CASSLVSRSSSYEQYF
TRBV14 CASSQDWDSETQYF
TRBV4-2 CASSLYRGSIPETQYF
TRBV27 CASRPSGSTDTQYF
TRBV30 CAWSEGHLAYGYTF
TRBV5-1 CASSLDKGAGETQYF
TRBV4-3 CASSQDTGAGVETQYF
TRBV4-1 CASSQDGGNQPQHF
TRBV29-1 CSVGTFSGYTF
TRBV9 CASSEGQGFYEQYF
TRBV5-6 CASSLNSLYEQYF
TRBV2 CASSEASLLDRDEQYF
TRBV30 CAWMVSGSSSYEQYF
TRBV29-1 CSVVPAPTSTDTQYF
TRBV6-1 CASTLRGSGANVLTF
TRBV25-1 CASSSMGPFDNNEQFF
TRBV9 CASSVDSGWDLSSYEQYF
TRBV14 CASSKLQGLYTGELFF
TRBV11-2 CASSPRTGANTEAFF
TRBV6-5 CASSHKGSVNIQYF
TRBV7-9 CASSPLNQPQHF
TRBV29-1 CSVEVARGETQYF
TRBV6-5 CASRLLAHNEQFF
TRBV19 CASSPSAAGSYEQYF
TRBV6-5 CASSYSGGHTQYF
TRBV15 CATSRARGAVYEQYF
TRBV5-1 CASSHGGGRSYEQYF
TRBV7-2 CASSPKRDTEAFF
TRBV7-9 CASSQGALSNQPQHF
TRBV2 CASSNGRGSSYNEQFF
TRBV30 CAWSWDSNQPQHF
TRBV29-1 CSVGDKRNTEAFF
TRBV30 CAWSVPPPQLREQYF
TRBV20-1 CSAPGTQYF
TRBV4-2 CASSQVVSSVAGGETQYF
TRBV7-9 CASSLAGRGSQETQYF
TRBV5-8 CASSTQLGQGQGYTF